These 2 T cell receptor beta chains share one sample of origin, sequenced in a study of T cells in localized non-small cell lung cancer. Sequencing used immunoSEQ multiplex PCR; TCRdb keeps in-frame clones, though not all of them. Among about 26,000 clones listed, about 88% were seen once. Source: peripheral blood, taken before any cancer treatment. The receptors were gathered from a female donor over 55 with stage II squamous cell lung carcinoma.

V usage is TRBV29-1 and J usage is TRBJ1-3, with a possible D match to TRBD1 (5 bases). Germline assignment: CDR1 SQVTM and CDR2 ANQGSEA. The CDR3 extends over 15 amino acids. V was clipped by 6 bases and J by 3 bases, with 18 bases between them. CDR3 sequence (DNA): TGCAGCGTCAGGGACGCTGTCCTTTATGGAAACACCATATATTTT. As protein: CSVRDAVLYGNTIYF.

The chain joins TRBV29-1 to TRBJ2-4, with unresolved D. The V and J ends lost 2 bases and 3 bases respectively, with 8 bases between them. Germline V CDR1 and CDR2: SQVTM, ANQGSEA. This CDR3 contains 13 residues. CDR3 protein: CSVERDNKNIQYF. In DNA form, the CDR3 reads TGCAGCGTTGAAAGGGATAACAAAAACATTCAGTACTTC.